Shown below are 30 T cell receptor beta chains from a single sample sequenced in a study of cytomegalovirus exposure and HLA in healthy donors. Measured with immunoSEQ multiplex PCR; TCRdb has only the in-frame clones, and not every one. Of some 110,000 clones detected, 75% to 90% appear once; the ten largest clones hold about 4.5%. Sequencing input: PBMCs. These receptors came from a man aged 18 to 35 in good health and CMV-seropositive.

The V gene is TRBV19, the J gene TRBJ1-5; maybe TRBD1 (6 bases). Trimming removed 3 bases from V and 3 bases from J, with 12 bases in between. Germline loops: CDR1 LNHDA, CDR2 SQIVND (reference sequence). CDR3 length: 15 residues. The CDR3 sequence: CASSMGAFINQPQHF. CDR3 sequence (DNA): TGTGCCAGTAGTATGGGGGCATTCATCAATCAGCCCCAGCATTTT.

The CDR3 coding sequence is TGTGCCATTACGGCCCGGACAGGGGGGAGAGAGACCCAGTACTTC. Residues: CAITARTGGRETQYF. The rearrangement uses TRBV25-1 and TRBJ2-5; 10 bases are shared with TRBD1. Germline values: CDR1 MGHDK, CDR2 SYGVNS. The CDR3 length is 15 residues. With 10 bases clipped from V and 4 bases from J, the junction kept 12 bases outside the gene matches.

The rearrangement joins TRBV4-1 to TRBJ2-7; D is possibly TRBD1 (6 bases). The CDR3 runs 14 residues. The V end lost 4 bases, the J end lost 2 bases, and 12 bases lay between the germline ends. Looked up from germline, CDR1 is MGHRA and CDR2 is YSYEKL. The CDR3 DNA follows: TGCGCCAGCAGCCTCAGGGGAACCCCCTACGAGCAGTACTTC. This encodes CASSLRGTPYEQYF.

The chain carries TRBV5-1 and TRBJ2-3, with TRBD2 identical over 9 bases. V dropped 4 bases and J dropped 2; count of bases not matched to a gene: 8. CDR1 and CDR2 from the germline V gene are SGHRS and YFSETQ. The length of the CDR3 is 16 residues. CDR3 amino acids: CASSTGSGGLTDTQYF. The CDR3 DNA sequence: TGCGCCAGCAGCACGGGTAGCGGGGGCCTCACAGATACGCAGTATTTT.

CDR3 amino acids: CASSIKTGTSGNTIYF. In DNA, the CDR3 is TGTGCCAGCAGTATAAAGACAGGGACTAGTGGAAACACCATATATTTT. The chain employs TRBV6-6 and TRBJ1-3, with 7 bases fitting TRBD1. This CDR3 comprises 16 residues. Germline-derived CDR1 and CDR2 are MNHNY and SVGAGI (reference sequence). Unmatched junction bases numbered 10, after V lost 5 bases and J lost 3 bases.

The chain carries TRBV4-2 and TRBJ2-7; 11 bases line up with TRBD2. Trimming cost V 10 bases and J 6 bases; bases outside gene matches: 14. The CDR3 has 15 residues. Germline CDR1 LGHNA, CDR2 YNFKEQ. The CDR3 loop reads CATSTGGSGGGEQYF. The CDR3 nucleotides read TGTGCCACCTCTACGGGTGGTAGCGGGGGGGGCGAGCAGTACTTC.

This chain connects TRBV30 to TRBJ1-5; D is possibly TRBD1 (5 bases). The V end was cut by 1 base, the J end by 5 bases, with 9 bases between. The CDR3 has 13 amino acids. Germline CDR1 and CDR2: GTSNPN and SVGIG (reference sequence). The CDR3 coding sequence is TGTGCCTGGAGTGGGGGGGGAGATCAGCCCCAGCATTTT. Translated, it gives CAWSGGGDQPQHF.

The chain combines TRBV7-2 with TRBJ1-2, with D possibly TRBD1 on 5 matching bases. Germline CDR1 and CDR2: SGHTA and FQGNSA. The V and J ends lost 2 bases and 5 bases respectively, with 12 bases between them. CDR3 length: 14 amino acids. CDR3 residues: CASSLFTQEYGYTF. The DNA of the CDR3 is TGTGCCAGCAGCTTATTCACACAGGAGTATGGCTACACCTTC.

This rearrangement joins TRBV27 to TRBJ2-2, with 7 bases that match TRBD2. Trimming at V came to 1 base and at J to 6 bases, leaving 8 bases not matched to a gene. Germline loops: CDR1 MNHEY, CDR2 SMNVEV (reference sequence). There are 16 residues in the CDR3. The CDR3 coding sequence is TGTGCCAGCAGTTTATTTGCGAAGGGAGGGGCCGGGGAGCTGTTTTTT. It yields the protein CASSLFAKGGAGELFF.

The chain combines TRBV4-3 with TRBJ2-1; D perhaps matches TRBD1 (5 bases). The germline CDR1 and CDR2 sequences are LGHNA and YSLEER. Deletions cut 0 bases from V and 4 bases from J, with 10 bases between. The CDR3 is 15 amino acids. Here the CDR3 DNA reads TGCGCCAGCAGCCAAGACGGACACGAGTACAATGAGCAGTTCTTC. It codes for CASSQDGHEYNEQFF.

V gene TRBV6-4 combines with J gene TRBJ1-5; TRBD1 aligns across 8 bases. With V trimmed by 3 bases and J by 6 bases, 1 base remained unmatched. The length of the CDR3 is 13 residues. Germline CDR1 MRHNA, CDR2 SNTAGT. This chain's CDR3 is CASSEQGGQPQHF. CDR3 sequence (DNA): TGTGCCAGCAGTGAACAGGGGGGTCAGCCCCAGCATTTT.

The V call is TRBV11-2, the J call TRBJ2-1, with TRBD2 as a possible D gene (6 bases). V lost 1 base to trimming and J lost 9 bases, with 7 bases between them. Germline V CDR1 and CDR2: SGHAT, FQNNGV. This CDR3 has 12 amino acids. CDR3 protein: CASSLVEGEQFF. In DNA form, the CDR3 reads TGTGCCAGCAGCTTAGTGGAGGGTGAGCAGTTCTTC.

The chain links TRBV4-2 to TRBJ1-2, with D possibly TRBD1 on 5 matching bases. The germline V gene encodes CDR1 LGHNA and CDR2 YNFKEQ. The ends were cut back, 0 bases at V and 0 bases at J, with 11 bases in the middle. The CDR3 extends over 16 amino acids. The CDR3 sequence: CASSQDSGLANYGYTF. CDR3 nucleotides: TGTGCCAGCAGCCAAGATTCGGGACTGGCTAACTATGGCTACACCTTC.

As for this clone: The germline gene is not matched at one end of the junction; a read error may be the cause. This sequence joins TRBV27 and TRBJ2-1; TRBD2 matches 8 bases. CDR3 length: 16 amino acids. CDR1 and CDR2 from the germline V gene are MNHEY and SMNVEV (reference sequence). The CDR3 protein is CASSLSGTSGYNEQFF. The CDR3 region has the DNA TGTGCCAGCAGTCTATCCGGGACTAGTGGGTACAATGAGCAGTTCTTC.

CDR3 amino acids: CASSLEALRAGGKYEQYF. Here the CDR3 DNA reads TGTGCCAGCAGCTTAGAAGCCCTCAGGGCAGGGGGAAAGTACGAGCAGTACTTC. The rearrangement joins TRBV11-2 to TRBJ2-7; 7 bases are shared with TRBD1. The CDR3 runs to 18 residues. The germline gives CDR1 SGHAT, CDR2 FQNNGV. The ends lost 0 bases at V and 4 bases at J; junction bases unmatched: 15.

The V gene is TRBV11-2, the J gene TRBJ2-7; 9 positions match TRBD1. Trimming removed 1 base from V and 7 bases from J; junction bases left unmatched: 8. The germline CDR1 and CDR2 sequences are SGHAT and FQNNGV. This CDR3 comprises 15 residues. CDR3 sequence reads: CASSLGTGESEEQYF. DNA for the CDR3: TGTGCCAGCAGCTTAGGGACAGGGGAGAGCGAAGAGCAGTACTTC.

This rearrangement joins TRBV6-5 to TRBJ1-6; D not resolved. The CDR3 runs 15 residues. CDR1 and CDR2 (germline): MNHEY, SVGAGI. The V end was cut by 0 bases, the J end by 6 bases, with 9 bases between. The CDR3 nucleotides are TGTGCCAGCAGTTACTCGCGGGGATTTAATTCACCCCTCCACTTT. Residues: CASSYSRGFNSPLHF.

CDR3 coding DNA: TGTGCCATCAGACGCCTTACTAGCCCCCAACCCGGGGAGCTGTTTTTT. It is translated as CAIRRLTSPQPGELFF. The chain combines TRBV10-3 with TRBJ2-2; D possibly corresponds to TRBD2 (6 bases). V lost 6 bases and J lost 6, with 20 bases in between. Germline V gene data show CDR1 as ENHRY and CDR2 as SYGVKD. This CDR3 has 16 residues.

This chain connects TRBV5-1 to TRBJ2-7, with D tentatively TRBD1 (5 bases). This CDR3 region has 14 residues. Per the germline V gene, CDR1 is SGHRS and CDR2 is YFSETQ. Trimming removed 4 bases at V and 0 bases at J, with 11 bases between. This chain's CDR3 is CASSRQGDSYEQYF. The CDR3 nucleotides read TGCGCCAGCAGCCGGCAGGGCGACTCCTACGAGCAGTACTTC.

The gene calls are TRBV13 and TRBJ2-5, with TRBD1 matching over 8 bases. Germline lookup yields CDR1 PRHDT and CDR2 FYEKMQ (reference sequence). The V gene end was trimmed by 6 bases and the J gene end by 3 bases; junction bases not matched to a gene: 3. This CDR3 has 13 amino acids. CDR3 in DNA: TGTGCCAGCAGGCCGACAGGGGAAGAGACCCAGTACTTC. It encodes CASRPTGEETQYF.

This chain connects TRBV28 to TRBJ2-7; 13 bases line up with TRBD2. CDR1 is MDHEN and CDR2 is SYDVKM in the germline V gene. The CDR3 length is 15 residues. Losses at the gene ends were 4 bases for V and 6 bases for J; bases not matched to a gene: 6. In DNA, the CDR3 is TGTGCCAGCAGTTCCCCGGGACTAGCGGGGTTCGAGCAGTACTTC. It is translated as CASSSPGLAGFEQYF.

This sequence joins TRBV6-5 and TRBJ1-4; D may be TRBD1 (6 bases). CDR1 is MNHEY and CDR2 is SVGAGI in the germline V gene. Trimming took off 2 bases at V and 5 bases at J, with 9 bases between the two ends. This CDR3 has 14 residues. DNA of the CDR3: TGTGCCAGCAGTTACGGGCAGGGGAATGAAAAACTGTTTTTT. Its translation is CASSYGQGNEKLFF.

This chain uses TRBV9 with TRBJ2-3; D gene uncertain. Trimming pared 4 bases from V and 0 bases from J, leaving 6 bases between. Germline CDR1 is SGDLS and CDR2 is YYNGEE. The CDR3 loop spans 13 amino acids. The CDR3: CASSLTSTDTQYF. CDR3 nucleotides: TGTGCCAGCAGCTTAACTAGCACAGATACGCAGTATTTT.

The chain combines TRBV7-9 with TRBJ1-4, with TRBD1 matching 7 bases. This CDR3 has 16 amino acids. V shed 4 bases, J shed 8 bases, and the junction held 13 bases outside the gene matches. CDR1 and CDR2 (germline): SEHNR, FQNEAQ (reference sequence). The CDR3 nucleotides read TGTGCCAGCAGCTCTGACCGAACAGGGGATAGGGAAAAACTGTTTTTT. Translated: CASSSDRTGDREKLFF.

The chain is built from TRBV4-1 and TRBJ1-2; weak D call: TRBD1 (6 bases). This CDR3 has 15 amino acids. Germline V gene data show CDR1 as MGHRA and CDR2 as YSYEKL. Trimming took off 7 bases at V and 3 bases at J, with 18 bases between the two ends. This CDR3 reads CASTPGGRDDYGYTF. The CDR3 DNA follows: TGCGCCAGCACCCCTGGGGGCAGGGACGACTATGGCTACACCTTC.

The chain uses TRBV5-1 and TRBJ2-5; D might be TRBD2 (5 bases). Germline V gene sequence: CDR1 SGHRS, CDR2 YFSETQ. V lost 7 bases, J lost 4 bases, and 14 bases lay in between. The CDR3 sequence is 13 residues long. The CDR3 spells CASSPTIGETQYF. DNA of the CDR3: TGCGCCAGCTCCCCGACTATAGGAGAGACCCAGTACTTC.

The chain couples TRBV7-2 to TRBJ1-2; D is ambiguous. Germline V gene lookup returns CDR1 SGHTA and CDR2 FQGNSA. Trimming cost V 1 base and J 5 bases, with 11 bases left between them. The CDR3 consists of 14 residues. The CDR3 region is CASSLDNGEYGYTF. Here the CDR3 DNA reads TGTGCCAGCAGCTTAGACAACGGGGAATATGGCTACACCTTC.

The chain employs TRBV6-1 and TRBJ1-5; the D gene is possibly TRBD1 (5 bases). CDR3 length: 14 residues. Germline lookup yields CDR1 MNHNS and CDR2 SASEGT. The V gene lost 2 bases and the J gene lost 8 bases, with 13 bases spanning the gap. The CDR3: CASSERGVREPQHF. CDR3 nucleotides: TGTGCCAGCAGTGAACGGGGGGTCAGGGAGCCCCAGCATTTT.

The chain joins TRBV5-1 to TRBJ2-1; the D gene is possibly TRBD2 (7 bases). This CDR3 comprises 13 residues. With 3 bases removed from V and 7 bases from J, the gap between germline ends came to 11 bases. Germline CDR1 is SGHRS and CDR2 is YFSETQ. In DNA form, the CDR3 reads TGCGCCAGCAGCTCTGGGGGGGCGAATGAGCAGTTCTTC. It is translated as CASSSGGANEQFF.

The CDR3 coding sequence is TGTGCCAGCAGCTTAGCGTCGGGGGGCGCAGGAAACACCATATATTTT. This gives the protein CASSLASGGAGNTIYF. The chain is built from TRBV7-9 and TRBJ1-3; tentative D call: TRBD1 (6 bases). The CDR3 consists of 16 residues. Between the trimmed V and J ends, which lost 0 bases and 4 bases, there was a span of 13 bases. CDR1 SEHNR and CDR2 FQNEAQ come from the germline V gene (reference sequence).